Listed below are T cell receptor beta chains from one sample, sequenced in a study of TIL therapy for anti-PD-1-resistant metastatic lung cancer. The repertoire was sequenced with immunoSEQ multiplex PCR; TCRdb's copy has only in-frame clones and lacks some. The table lists approximately 97,000 clones, approximately 65% of them singletons. Sequencing was performed on tumor tissue, taken at baseline. The receptor source for this set is a person between 25 and 80 years old with non-small cell lung cancer. CDR3s include the opening cysteine and the closing phenylalanine or tryptophan. A D gene is named only where the DNA matches it firmly. Clone size is shown for a subset of rows, as once, few, many or a class of expanded clone.

d_gene: TRBD1; v_gene: TRBV6-5; j_gene: TRBJ1-6; abundance: NA; CDR3aa: CASRPRQGDSPLHF; CDR3nt: TGTGCCAGCAGGCCTAGACAGGGGGATTCACCCCTCCACTTT
d_gene: TRBD2; v_gene: TRBV3-1/TRBV3-2; j_gene: TRBJ2-7; abundance: NA; CDR3aa: CASSQGTSGRAFYEQYF; CDR3nt: TGTGCCAGCAGCCAGGGGACTAGCGGGAGGGCCTTCTACGAGCAGTACTTC
d_gene: TRBD1; v_gene: TRBV2; j_gene: TRBJ1-1; abundance: many; CDR3aa: CASRVHGTGGAEAFF; CDR3nt: TGTGCCAGCAGAGTCCACGGGACAGGGGGGGCCGAAGCTTTCTTT
d_gene: NA; v_gene: TRBV15; j_gene: TRBJ1-4; abundance: NA; CDR3aa: CATSRGDGSEKLFF; CDR3nt: TGTGCCACCAGCAGGGGGGATGGGAGTGAAAAACTGTTTTTT
d_gene: TRBD2; v_gene: TRBV28; j_gene: TRBJ2-7; abundance: NA; CDR3aa: CASSIAGGPGEQYF; CDR3nt: TGTGCCAGCAGTATAGCGGGAGGGCCTGGCGAGCAGTACTTC
d_gene: NA; v_gene: TRBV5-4; j_gene: TRBJ2-5; abundance: NA; CDR3aa: CASSLGVGKGETQYF; CDR3nt: TGTGCCAGCAGCTTGGGAGTGGGCAAGGGAGAGACCCAGTACTTC
d_gene: NA; v_gene: TRBV11-2; j_gene: TRBJ1-1; abundance: few; CDR3aa: CASRFAGSPEAFF; CDR3nt: TGTGCCAGCAGGTTCGCAGGGAGCCCCGAAGCTTTCTTT
d_gene: NA; v_gene: TRBV18; j_gene: TRBJ1-1; abundance: NA; CDR3aa: CASSNPVATEAFF; CDR3nt: TGTGCCAGCTCAAATCCCGTGGCCACTGAAGCTTTCTTT
d_gene: NA; v_gene: TRBV28; j_gene: TRBJ2-2; abundance: few; CDR3aa: CASGLGGELFF; CDR3nt: TGTGCCAGCGGTCTGGGCGGGGAGCTGTTTTTT
d_gene: NA; v_gene: TRBV28; j_gene: TRBJ2-5; abundance: NA; CDR3aa: CASSLSPGTLRETQYF; CDR3nt: TGTGCCAGCAGTTTAAGTCCAGGGACCTTGCGAGAGACCCAGTACTTC
d_gene: NA; v_gene: TRBV5-1; j_gene: TRBJ1-4; abundance: once; CDR3aa: CASSIAGVFEKLFF; CDR3nt: TGCGCCAGCAGCATTGCAGGGGTCTTCGAAAAACTGTTTTTT
d_gene: TRBD1; v_gene: TRBV18; j_gene: TRBJ2-5; abundance: NA; CDR3aa: CASSRRTGPETQYF; CDR3nt: TGTGCCAGCTCACGCCGGACAGGGCCAGAGACCCAGTACTTC
d_gene: TRBD2; v_gene: TRBV9; j_gene: TRBJ2-5; abundance: NA; CDR3aa: CASSDSGRPQETQYF; CDR3nt: TGTGCCAGCAGCGATAGCGGGAGGCCGCAAGAGACCCAGTACTTC
d_gene: NA; v_gene: TRBV14; j_gene: TRBJ2-7; abundance: NA; CDR3aa: CASSQSEYEQYF; CDR3nt: TGTGCCAGCAGCCAGTCAGAGTACGAGCAGTACTTC
d_gene: NA; v_gene: TRBV27; j_gene: TRBJ2-5; abundance: many; CDR3aa: CASSLRYREKETQYF; CDR3nt: TGTGCCAGCAGTTTAAGGTACAGGGAAAAAGAGACCCAGTACTTC
d_gene: TRBD2; v_gene: TRBV18; j_gene: TRBJ2-7; abundance: NA; CDR3aa: CASSGTSGSYEQYF; CDR3nt: TGTGCCAGCTCAGGGACTAGCGGCTCCTACGAGCAGTACTTC
d_gene: NA; v_gene: TRBV2; j_gene: TRBJ2-5; abundance: once; CDR3aa: CASSEARETQYF; CDR3nt: TGTGCCAGCAGTGAAGCGAGAGAGACCCAGTACTTC
d_gene: NA; v_gene: TRBV5-1; j_gene: TRBJ2-1; abundance: NA; CDR3aa: CASSFSQGGILDEQFF; CDR3nt: TGCGCCAGCAGCTTTTCTCAGGGGGGAATCTTGGATGAGCAGTTCTTC
d_gene: NA; v_gene: TRBV6-6; j_gene: TRBJ1-2; abundance: NA; CDR3aa: CASSYRTANYGYTF; CDR3nt: TGTGCCAGCAGTTACAGAACCGCTAACTATGGCTACACCTTC
d_gene: NA; v_gene: TRBV29-1; j_gene: TRBJ2-1; abundance: NA; CDR3aa: CSVASGPSSYNEQFF; CDR3nt: TGCAGCGTGGCGAGCGGGCCGAGCTCCTACAATGAGCAGTTCTTC
d_gene: NA; v_gene: TRBV6-6; j_gene: TRBJ1-5; abundance: NA; CDR3aa: CASSYEGISNQPQHF; CDR3nt: TGTGCCAGCAGTTACGAGGGGATTAGCAATCAGCCCCAGCATTTT
d_gene: TRBD2; v_gene: TRBV6-5; j_gene: TRBJ2-1; abundance: NA; CDR3aa: CASSYSGLVNEQFF; CDR3nt: TGTGCCAGCAGTTACTCGGGACTAGTCAATGAGCAGTTCTTC
d_gene: TRBD1; v_gene: TRBV29-1; j_gene: TRBJ1-1; abundance: few; CDR3aa: CSVGYTGQGARRAEAFF; CDR3nt: TGCAGCGTTGGATATACCGGACAGGGGGCCCGCAGGGCTGAAGCTTTCTTT
d_gene: TRBD1; v_gene: TRBV20-1; j_gene: TRBJ1-2; abundance: NA; CDR3aa: CSASPHRQGGGYTF; CDR3nt: TGCAGTGCTAGTCCCCACAGACAGGGAGGCGGCTACACCTTC
d_gene: TRBD1; v_gene: TRBV4-3; j_gene: TRBJ2-7; abundance: NA; CDR3aa: CASSQDHGTGLSYEQYF; CDR3nt: TGCGCCAGCAGCCAAGACCATGGGACAGGGCTATCCTACGAGCAGTACTTC
d_gene: NA; v_gene: TRBV28; j_gene: TRBJ1-2; abundance: NA; CDR3aa: CASKGGASPANYGYTF; CDR3nt: TGTGCCAGCAAAGGGGGGGCCTCGCCAGCTAACTATGGCTACACCTTC
d_gene: NA; v_gene: TRBV2; j_gene: TRBJ1-5; abundance: few; CDR3aa: CASSEALGSNQPQHF; CDR3nt: TGTGCCAGCAGTGAAGCGCTTGGTAGCAATCAGCCCCAGCATTTT
d_gene: NA; v_gene: TRBV6-6; j_gene: TRBJ2-3; abundance: once; CDR3aa: CASSPSRVTSTDTQYF; CDR3nt: TGTGCCAGCAGTCCCTCCAGGGTGACTTCCACAGATACGCAGTATTTT
d_gene: NA; v_gene: TRBV2; j_gene: TRBJ2-2; abundance: NA; CDR3aa: CASRTGTQNTGELFF; CDR3nt: TGTGCCAGCAGAACCGGGACCCAGAACACCGGGGAGCTGTTTTTT
d_gene: TRBD2; v_gene: TRBV11-2; j_gene: TRBJ2-1; abundance: NA; CDR3aa: CASSKGLAASSYNEQFF; CDR3nt: TGTGCCAGCAGCAAGGGACTAGCGGCGAGCTCCTACAATGAGCAGTTCTTC
d_gene: TRBD2; v_gene: TRBV2; j_gene: TRBJ2-5; abundance: once; CDR3aa: CASSDGNSGGETQYF; CDR3nt: TGTGCCAGCTCGGACGGCAACTCGGGAGGAGAGACCCAGTACTTC
d_gene: NA; v_gene: TRBV2; j_gene: TRBJ2-2; abundance: NA; CDR3aa: CASSEPRGELFF; CDR3nt: TGTGCCAGCAGTGAACCCCGCGGGGAGCTGTTTTTT
d_gene: NA; v_gene: TRBV28; j_gene: TRBJ1-4; abundance: NA; CDR3aa: CASSLGYGEKLFF; CDR3nt: TGTGCCAGCAGTTTGGGGTATGGCGAAAAACTGTTTTTT
d_gene: NA; v_gene: TRBV5-1; j_gene: TRBJ2-3; abundance: NA; CDR3aa: CASSFGSSADTQYF; CDR3nt: TGCGCCAGCAGCTTTGGCTCCAGTGCAGATACGCAGTATTTT
d_gene: TRBD2; v_gene: TRBV11-2; j_gene: TRBJ2-1; abundance: few; CDR3aa: CASSLDRTSAHEQFF; CDR3nt: TGTGCCAGCAGCTTAGATCGAACTAGCGCCCATGAGCAGTTCTTC
d_gene: NA; v_gene: TRBV6-2/TRBV6-3; j_gene: TRBJ1-1; abundance: NA; CDR3aa: CASSQGTEAFF; CDR3nt: TGTGCCAGCAGCCAGGGTACTGAAGCTTTCTTT
d_gene: NA; v_gene: TRBV19; j_gene: TRBJ1-1; abundance: NA; CDR3aa: CASSKSVNTEAFF; CDR3nt: TGTGCCAGTAGTAAGAGTGTGAACACTGAAGCTTTCTTT
d_gene: TRBD1; v_gene: TRBV5-1; j_gene: TRBJ1-1; abundance: NA; CDR3aa: CASSFGQGALNTEAFF; CDR3nt: TGCGCCAGCAGCTTTGGACAGGGGGCATTGAACACTGAAGCTTTCTTT
d_gene: NA; v_gene: TRBV7-2; j_gene: TRBJ2-1; abundance: many; CDR3aa: CASSLHRSLGYNEQFF; CDR3nt: TGTGCCAGCAGCTTACACAGATCCCTGGGGTACAATGAGCAGTTCTTC
d_gene: NA; v_gene: TRBV5-6; j_gene: TRBJ2-3; abundance: NA; CDR3aa: CASSLFSTDTQYF; CDR3nt: TGTGCCAGCAGCTTGTTTAGCACAGATACGCAGTATTTT
d_gene: TRBD1; v_gene: TRBV2; j_gene: TRBJ2-7; abundance: NA; CDR3aa: CASRGLRTGAEQYF; CDR3nt: TGTGCCAGCAGGGGGCTGAGGACAGGGGCCGAGCAGTACTTC
d_gene: NA; v_gene: TRBV29-1; j_gene: TRBJ2-1; abundance: NA; CDR3aa: CSVEWVEGGDEQFF; CDR3nt: TGCAGCGTTGAGTGGGTGGAGGGGGGCGATGAGCAGTTCTTC
d_gene: TRBD2; v_gene: TRBV27; j_gene: TRBJ2-7; abundance: NA; CDR3aa: CASSLSVGGWTSGRTEQYF; CDR3nt: TGTGCCAGCAGTTTATCCGTCGGGGGTTGGACTAGCGGGAGGACCGAGCAGTACTTC
d_gene: NA; v_gene: TRBV18; j_gene: TRBJ2-7; abundance: few; CDR3aa: CASSPPTSYEQYF; CDR3nt: TGTGCCAGCTCACCACCCACCTCCTACGAGCAGTACTTC
d_gene: NA; v_gene: TRBV9; j_gene: TRBJ2-2; abundance: NA; CDR3aa: CASSVDFNGELFF; CDR3nt: TGTGCCAGCAGCGTAGATTTCAACGGGGAGCTGTTTTTT
d_gene: NA; v_gene: TRBV7-2; j_gene: TRBJ2-4; abundance: NA; CDR3aa: CASSLVVDSPNIQYF; CDR3nt: TGTGCCAGCAGCTTAGTCGTGGACAGCCCCAACATTCAGTACTTC
d_gene: NA; v_gene: TRBV7-9; j_gene: TRBJ1-4; abundance: NA; CDR3aa: CASSSYRKRDEKLFF; CDR3nt: TGTGCCAGCAGCTCCTACAGAAAAAGGGATGAAAAACTGTTTTTT
d_gene: NA; v_gene: TRBV6-5; j_gene: TRBJ2-3; abundance: few; CDR3aa: CASSFGSLYGDTQYF; CDR3nt: TGTGCCAGCAGCTTCGGGAGTCTATACGGGGATACGCAGTATTTT
d_gene: TRBD2; v_gene: TRBV24-1; j_gene: TRBJ2-1; abundance: NA; CDR3aa: CATSDFGTSAYNEQFF; CDR3nt: TGTGCCACCAGTGATTTCGGTACTAGCGCCTACAATGAGCAGTTCTTC
d_gene: TRBD2; v_gene: TRBV6-5; j_gene: TRBJ2-7; abundance: NA; CDR3aa: CASSLRRGIYEQYF; CDR3nt: TGTGCCAGCAGTTTACGGCGGGGGATCTACGAGCAGTACTTC
d_gene: NA; v_gene: TRBV18; j_gene: TRBJ1-4; abundance: NA; CDR3aa: CASSPRPTNEKLFF; CDR3nt: TGTGCCAGCTCACCACGACCAACTAATGAAAAACTGTTTTTT